This T cell receptor beta chain appears in the sequencing data of a study of cytomegalovirus exposure and HLA in healthy donors. The PCR contained 60 Vbeta and 13 Jbeta primers. The method was immunoSEQ multiplex PCR; TCRdb's version includes in-frame clones alone and lacks a portion of them. The sample consists of hundreds of thousands of clones, 70% to 80% of them appearing once. Trimming shortened V by 3 bases and J by 4 bases, and 16 bases separated the two germline ends. The length of the CDR3 is 15 residues. Germline V gene sequence: CDR1 KGHSH, CDR2 LQKENI. This receptor was obtained from a man aged 40-49 years in good health and CMV-seronegative. Material: PBMCs. The gene calls are TRBV18 and TRBJ2-7; D is possibly TRBD1 (6 bases). The CDR3 spells CASSPFFDRLYEQYF. CDR3 DNA sequence: TGTGCCAGCTCACCGTTTTTCGACAGGTTGTACGAGCAGTACTTC.